The entry below describes one TCR beta chain. Its antigen is currently unknown. A read error may account for a junction end that differs from germline. The data are from a study of T cell repertoires in cytomegalovirus infection. Overall study: Both recently identified HLA-C-restricted and well-studied HLA-B-restricted CMV epitopes were used in the study. In public TCR beta signatures, there were indications of both CMV infection and matching HLA type.

General observations from the study: Ex vivo responses were dominated by HLA-C-restricted CMV-specific TCR beta clonotypes.

TCRdb ran MiXCR on the reads and lists one entry per CDR3 protein. The data contain some 800,000 distinct CDR3 sequences, 25% to 35% of them seen just once; the ten biggest clones take up around 14%. Germline V gene lookup returns CDR1 SGHTA and CDR2 FQGNSA. The CDR3 runs to 9 residues. The receptor was isolated from a human donor in good health (CMV status not recorded). Some clones in this sample may be carry-over from other donors' samples. This material consisted of cultured CD8+ T cells from PBMCs, taken from culture after CMV antigen stimulation. The chain carries TRBV7-2 and TRBJ1-2; D not resolved. CDR3 sequence (DNA): TGTGCCAGCAGCCCAATGCCAGTATTC. Its translation is CASSPMPVF.